The entry below describes one T cell receptor (beta chain). An end of the junction does not agree with germline; a read error may underlie this. DNA at 200 ng, 30,000 or so T cell genomes, went into sorted-subset replicate PCRs. The repertoire was sequenced with immunoSEQ multiplex PCR; TCRdb's copy has only in-frame clones and lacks some. The sample carries about 2.3 million clones, 80% to 95% recorded once. The data were obtained in a study of shared clonotypes between healthy human individuals. Across the whole study: Per donor, CD8 memory used one plate, CD8 naive used two, CD4 memory used three and CD4 naive used three.

CDR1 is LNHNV and CDR2 is YYDKDF in the germline V gene (reference sequence). CDR3 length: 19 residues. Sequencing was done on a sample of naive CD4+ T cells from PBMCs. Subset reported: CD45RA+ positively selected. The receptor was isolated from a man younger than 30 in good health. Some clones in this sample may be carry-over from other donors' samples. The V gene is TRBV15, the J gene TRBJ2-5; 8 bases align to TRBD2. The CDR3 nucleotides are TGTGCCACCCGCAGCACTTGGGGCGGGAGGCCCTCCGGGGAGGAGACCCAGTACTTC. Protein product: CATRSTWGGRPSGEETQYF.